This is a list of T cell receptor beta chains from one sample in a study of blood T cell repertoires in COVID-19. Assay used: immunoSEQ multiplex PCR; TCRdb lists only in-frame clones, some missing. The sample consists of approximately 180,000 clones, 75% to 95% of them appearing once. The sequenced material came from peripheral blood. These receptors originate from a middle-aged man with acute or convalescent COVID-19. Both conserved end residues are part of each CDR3. Fields, in order: clone size, J gene, V gene, D gene, CDR3 DNA, CDR3 protein. A D gene is named only where the DNA matches it firmly. Expanded clones get a size class; other rows say once, few or many, or leave the size out.

-,TRBJ2-5,TRBV9,-,TGTGCCAGCAGCGTAGGAGGGGAGACCCAGTACTTC,CASSVGGETQYF
-,TRBJ2-1,TRBV28,-,TGTGCCAGCAGTTTCAGGTCTGAGCAGTTCTTC,CASSFRSEQFF
once,TRBJ1-1,TRBV7-9,TRBD1,TGTGCCAGCAGCTTAGCTGACAGGGGAAACACTGAAGCTTTCTTT,CASSLADRGNTEAFF
once,TRBJ1-2,TRBV7-6,TRBD1,TGTGCCAGCAGCCAAGGACAGGGGCATGGCTACACCTTC,CASSQGQGHGYTF
-,TRBJ2-2,TRBV7-9,-,TGTGCCAGCAGCCCGTCGAGTGGCACCGGGGAGCTGTTTTTT,CASSPSSGTGELFF
-,TRBJ2-4,TRBV2,TRBD1,TGTGCCAGCCGACGTACACAGGGGGCAGTAGCCAAAAACATTCAGTACTTC,CASRRTQGAVAKNIQYF
-,TRBJ2-5,TRBV5-8,TRBD1,TGTGCCAGCAGCGGGATACAGACAGGGTCCCAAGAGACCCAGTACTTC,CASSGIQTGSQETQYF
-,TRBJ2-7,TRBV27,-,TGTGCCAGCAGTTTAAAACCCCTAGCCAAGGCCTACGAGCAGTACTTC,CASSLKPLAKAYEQYF
-,TRBJ2-7,TRBV11-2,TRBD2,TGTGCCAGCAGCTTAGTTCCGACTAGCGGAACCTACGAGCAGTACTTC,CASSLVPTSGTYEQYF
once,TRBJ2-2,TRBV28,-,TGTGCCACCCGCCCGGGTGCAGCTCACACCGGGGAGCTGTTTTTT,CATRPGAAHTGELFF
-,TRBJ1-4,TRBV11-2,TRBD1,TGTGCCAGCAGCTTAGCGGGCGGGACAGGGCTGAAACTGTTTTTT,CASSLAGGTGLKLFF